This T cell receptor (beta chain) was captured by sequencing in a study of T cells of healthy individuals. This clonotype came up many times. The CDR3 consists of 22 residues. Trimming at V came to 6 bases and at J to 0 bases, leaving 21 bases not matched to a gene. Each CDR3 protein gets one entry after TCRdb re-called the 5' RACE reads with MiXCR. This sample yields about 41,000 distinct CDR3 sequences, of which 3.5% to 5.5% are seen a single time; under 10% belongs to the top ten. The origin of this receptor is a human donor in good health. The J gene is TRBJ2-1, the V gene TRBV12-3 or TRBV12-4, with TRBD2 matching over 12 bases. The CDR3 DNA reads as TGTGCCAGCAGCTTACGCCCGGGACTAGCGGGCCGACGCCGTAGCTCCTACAATGAGCAGTTCTTC. It translates to CASSLRPGLAGRRRSSYNEQFF.